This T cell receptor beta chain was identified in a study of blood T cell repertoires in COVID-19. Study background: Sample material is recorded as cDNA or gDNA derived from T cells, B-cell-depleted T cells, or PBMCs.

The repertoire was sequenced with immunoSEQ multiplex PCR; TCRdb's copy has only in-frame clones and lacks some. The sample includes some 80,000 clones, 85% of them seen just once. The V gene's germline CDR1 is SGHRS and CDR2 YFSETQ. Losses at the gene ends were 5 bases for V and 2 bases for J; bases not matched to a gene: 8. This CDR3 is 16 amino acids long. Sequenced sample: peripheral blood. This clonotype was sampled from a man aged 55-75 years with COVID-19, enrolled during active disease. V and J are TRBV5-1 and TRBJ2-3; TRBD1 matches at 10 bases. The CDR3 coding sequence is TGCGCCAGCAGACCAGGGACAGGGGTTCACACAGATACGCAGTATTTT. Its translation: CASRPGTGVHTDTQYF.